The 29 T cell receptor beta chains below all came from one sample that was sequenced in a study of early T cells in non-severe SARS-CoV-2 infection. TCRdb re-called the 5' RACE reads through MiXCR, storing one row per CDR3 protein. The table lists about 27,000 distinct CDR3 sequences, 5% to 7% of them singletons. The specimen sequenced was whole blood. These receptors were obtained from an adult who was a healthcare worker with PCR-confirmed SARS-CoV-2 infection or an uninfected control (not recorded which).

The chain joins TRBV9 to TRBJ2-1, with unresolved D. The CDR3 spans 13 residues. Germline V CDR1 and CDR2: SGDLS, YYNGEE. The V and J ends lost 5 bases and 9 bases respectively, with 15 bases between them. CDR3 sequence: CASSTDEHVEQFF. The CDR3 region has the DNA TGTGCCAGCAGTACAGACGAGCATGTTGAGCAGTTCTTC.

By its share, this clonotype is medium-sized. The chain recombines TRBV5-4 with TRBJ2-2, with D possibly matching TRBD2 (6 bases). Looked up from germline, CDR1 is SGHNT and CDR2 is YYREEE (reference sequence). The CDR3 totals 15 residues. V lost 0 bases to trimming and J lost 6 bases, with 12 bases between them. The CDR3 bases are TGTGCCAGCAGCTTGGGTCGTTCTAGCGCCGGGGAGCTGTTTTTT. Protein: CASSLGRSSAGELFF.

This clonotype has ten or more counts. The genes are TRBV27 and TRBJ2-7; the D call may be TRBD1 or TRBD2 (5 bases each). This CDR3 has 16 amino acids. Looked up from germline, CDR1 is MNHEY and CDR2 is SMNVEV (reference sequence). With 5 bases removed from V and 4 bases from J, the gap between germline ends came to 21 bases. This CDR3 is CASSEAGTAHIYEQYF. CDR3 nucleotides: TGTGCCAGCAGTGAAGCCGGGACCGCTCATATTTACGAGCAGTACTTC.

This clonotype was found many times. This chain uses TRBV20-1 with TRBJ2-7, with D uncertain. The germline V and J ends were trimmed by 1 base and 2 bases, with 21 bases remaining between them. Germline V CDR1 and CDR2: DFQATT, SNEGSKA (reference sequence). The CDR3 consists of 17 residues. DNA of the CDR3: TGCAGTGCTAGAGCCCCCCCGAGGAACCGTATAACCTACGAGCAGTACTTC. Translated: CSARAPPRNRITYEQYF.

This clonotype was seen repeatedly, ten times or more. The genes are TRBV29-1 and TRBJ1-3, with D unclear. This CDR3 has 15 amino acids. Between the trimmed V and J ends, which lost 0 bases and 0 bases, there was a span of 9 bases. CDR1 and CDR2 (germline): SQVTM, ANQGSEA. The CDR3 reads CSVEDLAGSGNTIYF. The CDR3 region has the DNA TGCAGCGTTGAAGATTTGGCGGGCTCTGGAAACACCATATATTTT.

This clonotype was seen repeatedly, ten times or more. This CDR3 reads CASSESGAGGIDTQYF. The CDR3 DNA sequence: TGCGCCAGCAGTGAGTCGGGAGCGGGAGGGATAGATACGCAGTATTTT. V usage is TRBV10-2 and J usage is TRBJ2-3; 10 bases agree with TRBD2. V trimming: 0 bases; J trimming: 5 bases; junction bases outside the gene matches: 5. CDR1 and CDR2 (germline): WSHSY, SAAADI. The CDR3 is 16 residues long.

This clonotype was counted at least ten times. V and J are TRBV28 and TRBJ2-7; 8 bases line up with TRBD2. Germline V gene lookup returns CDR1 MDHEN and CDR2 SYDVKM. The CDR3 runs 15 residues. V lost 5 bases and J lost 4; bases outside the gene matches: 10. The CDR3 DNA sequence: TGTGCCAGCAGTGCGCTCTCGGGAGGGCCTTACGAGCAGTACTTC. Its protein product is CASSALSGGPYEQYF.

In this sample, this clonotype turned up many times. The chain is built from TRBV7-2 and TRBJ2-5; tentatively, D is TRBD2 (5 bases). Trimming cost V 4 bases and J 5 bases, with 14 bases left between them. The CDR3 has 14 residues. The germline V gene encodes CDR1 SGHTA and CDR2 FQGNSA. The CDR3 DNA follows: TGTGCCAGCAGCTCCCGCCGGGGAAGTGAGACCCAGTACTTC. Translation: CASSSRRGSETQYF. Full variable domain (remainder filled in from reference TRBV7-2 and TRBJ2-5): GAGVSQSPSNKVTEKGKDVELRCDPISGHTALYWYRQSLGQGLEFLIYFQGNSAPDKSGLPSDRFSAERTGGSVSTLTIQRTQQEDSAVYLCASSSRRGSETQYFGPGTRLLVL.

This clonotype appeared many times. The V and J genes are TRBV20-1 and TRBJ2-1; D possibly corresponds to TRBD2 (6 bases). The germline gives CDR1 DFQATT, CDR2 SNEGSKA (reference sequence). V was pared by 0 bases and J by 4 bases, with 10 bases between. CDR3 length: 14 amino acids. The CDR3 is CSARDPGAYNEQFF. The CDR3 DNA reads TGCAGTGCTAGAGATCCGGGAGCGTACAATGAGCAGTTCTTC.

To note about this clonotype: A read error may be the cause here, since a much bigger clone is one base away. V is TRBV30 and J is TRBJ1-2, with a weak D call TRBD1 (5 bases). Per germline, CDR1 GTSNPN and CDR2 SVGIG (reference sequence). CDR3 length: 12 amino acids. This chain's CDR3 is CVWGRRDYGYTF. For the CDR3, the DNA is TGTGTCTGGGGCAGGAGGGACTATGGCTACACCTTC. The variable domain in full, with the rest retrieved from reference TRBV30 and TRBJ1-2, is SQTIHQWPATLVQPVGSPLSLECTVEGTSNPNLYWYRQAAGRGLQLLFYSVGIGQISSEVPQNLSASRPQDRQFILSSKKLLLSDSGFYLCVWGRRDYGYTFGSGTRLTVV.

V is TRBV9 and J is TRBJ2-7, with 10 bases fitting TRBD1. Trimming took 4 bases from V and 6 from J; bases not matched to a gene: 16. The CDR3 has 17 amino acids. Germline V gives CDR1 SGDLS, CDR2 YYNGEE. CDR3 loop: CASSSNDWGQGPGEQYF. CDR3 DNA: TGTGCCAGCAGCTCGAACGACTGGGGACAGGGGCCGGGCGAGCAGTACTTC.

This clonotype showed up many times. The V and J genes are TRBV5-6 and TRBJ1-6, with 7 positions matching TRBD1. V lost 0 bases to trimming and J lost 5 bases; unmatched junction nucleotides: 2. Germline V gene data show CDR1 as SGHDT and CDR2 as YYEEEE. The CDR3 loop spans 15 amino acids. CDR3 amino acids: CASSLVQGDNSPLHF. In DNA form, the CDR3 reads TGTGCCAGCAGCTTGGTCCAGGGGGATAATTCACCCCTCCACTTT.

In this sample, this clonotype turned up many times. The V call is TRBV5-5, the J call TRBJ1-1; tentative D call: TRBD1 (5 bases). This CDR3 is 15 amino acids long. Trimming shortened V by 0 bases and J by 2 bases, and 11 bases separated the two germline ends. Germline V gene lookup returns CDR1 SGHKS and CDR2 YYEKEE (reference sequence). The CDR3 reads CASSLGLTENTEAFF. DNA of the CDR3: TGTGCCAGCAGCTTGGGTTTGACAGAAAACACTGAAGCTTTCTTT.

This clonotype was counted ten times or more. The V and J genes are TRBV30 and TRBJ2-3, with a weak D call TRBD2 (6 bases). This CDR3 comprises 15 residues. V dropped 4 bases and J dropped 0 bases, with 14 bases sitting between them. Per the germline V gene, CDR1 is GTSNPN and CDR2 is SVGIG (reference sequence). The CDR3 region has the DNA TGTGCCTGGACAGCGGCAGGGACTAGCACAGATACGCAGTATTTT. Amino acids: CAWTAAGTSTDTQYF.

This clonotype was seen repeatedly, ten times or more. This chain uses TRBV7-9 with TRBJ1-4, with TRBD1 matching 7 bases. Germline V gene data show CDR1 as SEHNR and CDR2 as FQNEAQ (reference sequence). V shed 4 bases, J shed 8 bases, and the junction held 10 bases outside the gene matches. The CDR3 is 15 amino acids. CDR3 sequence reads: CASSSTGARREKLFF. The CDR3 DNA reads TGTGCCAGCAGCTCAACAGGGGCGCGGCGGGAAAAACTGTTTTTT.

In its sample, this clonotype was seen many times. J is TRBJ2-6 and V is TRBV19, with 7 bases fitting TRBD1. Trimming at V came to 6 bases and at J to 3 bases, leaving 5 bases not matched to a gene. The CDR3 loop spans 15 amino acids. Germline lookup yields CDR1 LNHDA and CDR2 SQIVND (reference sequence). In nucleotides, the CDR3 is TGTGCCAGTAGCCTGCAGGGGGATGGGGCCAACGTCCTGACTTTC. This translates into CASSLQGDGANVLTF.

The chain uses TRBV19 and TRBJ2-3; the D is unclear. The V end was cut by 8 bases, the J end by 6 bases, with 12 bases between. The germline V gene has CDR1 LNHDA and CDR2 SQIVND (reference sequence). The CDR3 length is 12 residues. The CDR3 here is CASRSIQDTQYF. For the CDR3, the DNA is TGTGCCAGTCGATCGATACAGGATACGCAGTATTTT.

This clonotype showed up just a few times. The chain has TRBV5-1 and TRBJ2-3, with D unresolved. Trimming left V 0 bases short and J 6 bases short, with 11 bases between. This CDR3 has 14 amino acids. Germline V gene lookup returns CDR1 SGHRS and CDR2 YFSETQ. The CDR3 here is CASSLDSPSDTQYF. In DNA, the CDR3 is TGCGCCAGCAGCTTGGACTCCCCTTCGGATACGCAGTATTTT.

There are many counts of this clonotype. The chain links TRBV6-2 or TRBV6-3 to TRBJ2-1; D might be TRBD1 or TRBD2, each matching 5 bases. Germline CDR1 reads MNHEY; CDR2 reads SVGEGT. V was cut by 5 bases and J by 8 bases, with 22 bases left in between. The CDR3 is 16 amino acids. CDR3 region: CASSPGTLGDVHEQFF. The CDR3 DNA follows: TGTGCCAGCAGTCCCGGGACCTTGGGGGACGTCCATGAGCAGTTCTTC.

This clonotype occurred many times. The chain has TRBV9 and TRBJ1-4; 8 bases map to TRBD1. Unmatched junction bases numbered 8, after V lost 4 bases and J lost 6 bases. Germline assignment: CDR1 SGDLS and CDR2 YYNGEE. The CDR3 is 15 residues long. The CDR3 DNA is TGTGCCAGCAGCACTCCGGGACAGGAGGATGAAAAACTGTTTTTT. Translating it yields CASSTPGQEDEKLFF.

This clonotype was seen a handful of times. The chain couples TRBV30 to TRBJ2-1; 7 bases line up with TRBD2. J was trimmed by 2 bases and V by 7 bases; bases with no gene match: 8. The germline V gene has CDR1 GTSNPN and CDR2 SVGIG (reference sequence). There are 14 residues in the CDR3. The CDR3 nucleotides are TGTGCCTCCAGGCTAGCGGACGCCTACAATGAGCAGTTCTTC. It translates to CASRLADAYNEQFF.

This clonotype was seen at least ten times. V and J are TRBV10-2 and TRBJ2-1; D call uncertain. CDR1 WSHSY and CDR2 SAAADI come from the germline V gene. Trimming took 5 bases from V and 6 from J, leaving 5 bases between them. The CDR3 is 11 amino acids. In DNA, the CDR3 is TGCGCCAGCAGTCCGGTCAATGAGCAGTTCTTC. It specifies CASSPVNEQFF.

The J gene is TRBJ1-5, the V gene TRBV29-1; the D gene is possibly TRBD1 (5 bases). Per the germline V gene, CDR1 is SQVTM and CDR2 is ANQGSEA. CDR3 length: 13 amino acids. V was shortened by 3 bases and J by 0 bases, with 6 bases between the two germline ends. The CDR3 DNA is TGCAGCGTTGAGGGGGATAGCAATCAGCCCCAGCATTTT. Translation gives CSVEGDSNQPQHF.

This clonotype has a count of ten or more. The genes are TRBV12-3 or TRBV12-4 and TRBJ2-7; 7 bases match TRBD1. This CDR3 has 13 residues. J lost 3 bases, V lost 6 bases, and 5 bases had no gene match. The DNA for the CDR3 is TGTGCCAGCAGGTCCCGGGACAGCTACGAGCAGTACTTC. It encodes CASRSRDSYEQYF.

This clonotype was seen ten or more times. V is TRBV30 and J is TRBJ2-1, with D maybe TRBD1 (5 bases). Germline assignment: CDR1 GTSNPN and CDR2 SVGIG (reference sequence). The CDR3 consists of 12 residues. V dropped 3 bases and J dropped 7 bases, with 10 bases sitting between them. For the CDR3, the DNA is TGTGCCTGGAGCCCGACAGTTAATGAGCAGTTCTTC. Protein sequence: CAWSPTVNEQFF.

This clonotype was counted ten times or more. The rearrangement joins TRBV6-2 or TRBV6-3 to TRBJ1-5; D gene unclear. Trimming took 2 bases from V and 0 from J, leaving 8 bases between them. CDR1 is MNHEY and CDR2 is SVGEGT in the germline V gene. The CDR3 length is 15 residues. This CDR3 is CASSYGGTSNQPQHF. The DNA for the CDR3 is TGTGCCAGCAGTTACGGCGGTACTAGCAATCAGCCCCAGCATTTT.

This clonotype was seen more than once but under ten times. The chain couples TRBV28 to TRBJ2-7, with 9 bases matching TRBD1. Trimming removed 6 bases from V and 3 bases from J; junction bases left unmatched: 9. The CDR3 is made up of 15 amino acids. Germline lookup yields CDR1 MDHEN and CDR2 SYDVKM. This CDR3 is CASSDAGQGVYEQYF. Here the CDR3 DNA reads TGTGCCAGCAGCGACGCGGGACAGGGCGTCTACGAGCAGTACTTC.

The rearrangement uses TRBV14 and TRBJ2-2; TRBD1 might be the D (5 bases). V was clipped by 0 bases and J by 3 bases, with 8 bases between them. This CDR3 is built from 15 residues. Germline loops: CDR1 SGHDN, CDR2 FVKESK. CDR3 sequence reads: CASSQDPRDTGELFF. CDR3 bases: TGTGCCAGCAGCCAAGACCCCAGGGACACCGGGGAGCTGTTTTTT.

Sample share makes this clonotype medium-sized. V usage is TRBV7-2 and J usage is TRBJ2-3, with D perhaps matching TRBD1 (5 bases). Trimming removed 5 bases at V and 0 bases at J, with 15 bases between. The CDR3 runs 16 residues. CDR1 and CDR2 (germline): SGHTA, FQGNSA. The DNA for the CDR3 is TGTGCCAGCAGCGCTGTAGGGGCGGCTAGCACAGATACGCAGTATTTT. Its translation is CASSAVGAASTDTQYF.